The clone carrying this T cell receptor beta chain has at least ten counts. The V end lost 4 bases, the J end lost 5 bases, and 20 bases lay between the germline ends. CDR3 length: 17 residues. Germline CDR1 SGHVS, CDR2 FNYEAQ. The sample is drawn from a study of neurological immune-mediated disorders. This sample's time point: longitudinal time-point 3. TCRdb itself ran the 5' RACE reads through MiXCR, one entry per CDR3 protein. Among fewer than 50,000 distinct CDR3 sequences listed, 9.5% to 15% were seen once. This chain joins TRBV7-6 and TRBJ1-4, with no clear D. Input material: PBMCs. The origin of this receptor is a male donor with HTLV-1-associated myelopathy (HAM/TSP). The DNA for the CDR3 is TGTGCCAGCAGCTCCCCGGCCGACACCGAAGAAAATGAAAAACTGTTTTTT. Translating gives CASSSPADTEENEKLFF.